This T cell receptor beta chain was retrieved from a study of OX40 agonist ivuxolimab in advanced cancers. Study-wide results and caveats: Expansion of clones was among the lowest in partial responders at 0.1-3.0 mg/kg.

The germline V gene encodes CDR1 SGDLS and CDR2 YYNGEE. The V end lost 0 bases, the J end lost 3 bases, and 15 bases lay between the germline ends. The CDR3 is 16 residues long. Assay: immunoSEQ multiplex PCR; the TCRdb copy retains only in-frame clones and omits some. The sample has 83,000 or so clones; roughly 85% are singletons. In regard to this clone: The target antigen is unknown.

Autoimmune disease history or systemic immunosuppression led to patient exclusion. Baseline was the first blood sampling point, followed by cycle 4 day 1 and cycle 7 day 1. The source material was CD4+ or CD8+ T cells sorted from blood, sampled in a trial of the OX40 agonist ivuxolimab. The sequence was obtained from an adult with an advanced solid tumor such as melanoma, head and neck, liver or kidney cancer. The chain uses TRBV9 and TRBJ1-1; D ambiguous. CDR3 amino acids: CASSVAADFMDTEAFF. The CDR3 DNA sequence: TGTGCCAGCAGCGTAGCTGCGGATTTCATGGACACTGAAGCTTTCTTT.